This TCR beta chain was profiled in a study of T cells in Graves' hyperthyroidism and ophthalmopathy. Overall study context: Before treatment of any kind, peripheral blood was taken at initial diagnosis.

The CDR3 regions of TCR beta were amplified from RNA transcripts. A set of HTBI primers served as the primers for a first-round RT-PCR of the TCR CDR3. MiXCR, applied by TCRdb to the multiplex PCR reads, yields one record per CDR3 protein. The sample lists hundreds of thousands of distinct CDR3 sequences; 15% to 20% were seen once. Individuals with ophthalmopathy presented a Clinical Activity Score of at least 3, a NOSPECS grade of at least 4 and a duration under 3 months. Clinical symptoms, serum thyroxine and TRAb, thyroid ultrasound and orbital computed tomography together formed the diagnostic basis. This clonotype occurred a few times. Germline V lookup: CDR1 SGHVS, CDR2 FQNEAQ. The CDR3 spans 14 residues. The V end was cut by 2 bases, the J end by 7 bases, with 9 bases between.

Sequenced: blood. The J gene is TRBJ1-6, the V gene TRBV7-8; perhaps TRBD1 as D (5 bases). This TCR derives from a man aged 40-49 years with Graves' ophthalmopathy. The DNA of the CDR3 is TGTGCCAGCAGCTTAATCCGGGACAATTCACCCCTCCACTTT. Translating it yields CASSLIRDNSPLHF.